This TCR beta chain derives from a study of cytomegalovirus exposure and HLA in healthy donors. The wider study: Out of roughly 170 million T cells, an earlier analysis found some 120 million unique TCR beta sequences in total. Overall study findings and caveats: Presence/absence analyses took donor sequencing depth as roughly uniform. HLA alleles were associated with 15,000 to 20,000 TCR beta sequences in a later analysis at 0.05 false discovery rate.

Comment on this clone: Its cognate antigen is unknown.

The PCR employed 60 Vbeta primers together with 13 Jbeta primers. The method was immunoSEQ multiplex PCR; TCRdb's version includes in-frame clones alone and lacks a portion of them. The sample lists fewer than 250,000 clones; over 60% were seen once. Trimming shortened V by 2 bases and J by 0 bases, and 11 bases separated the two germline ends. The CDR3 runs 15 residues. The V gene's germline CDR1 is SGHTA and CDR2 FQGNSA. Everyone who donated was a healthy bone marrow donor. The sample consisted of PBMCs. The receptor was derived from a woman aged 40 to 50 in good health and CMV-seronegative. The V gene is TRBV7-2, the J gene TRBJ2-7, with unresolved D. The CDR3 region has the DNA TGTGCCAGCAGCTTAAAAGCCGCTGGCTCCTACGAGCAGTACTTC. Translating gives CASSLKAAGSYEQYF.